The clone carrying this TCR beta chain has a count of ten or more. MiXCR was run by TCRdb on the RT-PCR reads, yielding one entry per CDR3 protein. Of fewer than 800,000 distinct CDR3 sequences in the sample, 12% to 15% were seen once. This CDR3 comprises 14 residues. After removal of 4 bases from V and 2 bases from J, the junction contained 4 bases not matched to a gene. Germline CDR1 is SQVTM and CDR2 is ANQGSEA. Sequenced input: memory CD4+ T cells from blood. This clonotype was sampled from a female donor in good health, serving as a healthy control. The J gene is TRBJ1-2, the V gene TRBV29-1; 10 nucleotides match TRBD1. CDR3 region: CSVGGTGVNYGYTF. The CDR3 DNA follows: TGCAGCGTTGGGGGGACAGGGGTGAACTATGGCTACACCTTC.